A selection of T cell receptor beta chains follows, all from one sample in a study of OX40 agonist ivuxolimab in advanced cancers. Libraries were prepared by immunoSEQ multiplex PCR; TCRdb keeps only in-frame clonotypes and omits some of them. The repertoire holds approximately 33,000 clones, with 89% as singletons. This material consisted of CD4+ or CD8+ T cells sorted from blood, taken in a trial of the OX40 agonist ivuxolimab. The source of these receptors is an adult with an advanced solid tumor such as melanoma, head and neck, liver or kidney cancer. CDR3s include the opening cysteine and the closing phenylalanine or tryptophan. D genes are given only for firm matches. Rows give clone size only sometimes, using once, few, many, or a class for an expanded clone.

size: .; D: TRBD2; J: TRBJ2-1; V: TRBV11-2; CDR3: CASSLGSVAGGGMEQFF; DNA: TGTGCCAGCAGCTTAGGGTCCGTAGCGGGAGGGGGAATGGAGCAGTTCTTC
size: .; D: TRBD1; J: TRBJ1-2; V: TRBV11-2; CDR3: CASSLDLGGDGYTF; DNA: TGTGCCAGCAGCTTAGATCTAGGGGGCGATGGCTACACCTTC
size: once; D: .; J: TRBJ2-7; V: TRBV18; CDR3: CASSPPAGSYEQYF; DNA: TGTGCCAGCTCACCACCCGCAGGTTCCTACGAGCAGTACTTC
size: .; D: TRBD2; J: TRBJ2-5; V: TRBV27; CDR3: CASSLSLAGVETQYF; DNA: TGTGCCAGCAGTCTTAGCCTAGCGGGAGTGGAGACCCAGTACTTC
size: .; D: .; J: TRBJ2-3; V: TRBV9; CDR3: CASSVRGIGTDTQYF; DNA: TGTGCCAGCAGCGTTCGCGGGATAGGCACAGATACGCAGTATTTT
size: .; D: .; J: TRBJ1-5; V: TRBV13; CDR3: CASSLGPTRDQPQHF; DNA: TGTGCCAGCAGCTTAGGGCCGACCCGGGATCAGCCCCAGCATTTT
size: .; D: .; J: TRBJ1-2; V: TRBV28; CDR3: CASILGGGRRNYGYTF; DNA: TGTGCCAGCATACTAGGAGGGGGGCGCCGAAACTATGGCTACACCTTC
size: .; D: .; J: TRBJ2-5; V: TRBV9; CDR3: CASSGSETQYF; DNA: TGTGCCAGCAGCGGAAGCGAGACCCAGTACTTC
size: .; D: .; J: TRBJ2-1; V: TRBV5-1; CDR3: CASTSANEQFF; DNA: TGCGCCAGCACCTCGGCCAATGAGCAGTTCTTC
size: .; D: TRBD1; J: TRBJ2-7; V: TRBV5-1; CDR3: CASSLGQGPYEQYF; DNA: TGCGCCAGCAGCCTGGGACAGGGACCCTACGAGCAGTACTTC
size: .; D: TRBD2; J: TRBJ2-3; V: TRBV2; CDR3: CASSFREGADTQYF; DNA: TGTGCCAGCAGTTTCCGGGAGGGCGCAGATACGCAGTATTTT
size: .; D: TRBD1; J: TRBJ2-2; V: TRBV7-9; CDR3: CASRGQGAGELFF; DNA: TGTGCCAGCAGGGGACAGGGAGCCGGGGAGCTGTTTTTT
size: .; D: TRBD1; J: TRBJ1-2; V: TRBV9; CDR3: CASSRQGGYGYTF; DNA: TGTGCCAGCAGTAGACAGGGAGGCTATGGCTACACCTTC
size: .; D: TRBD1; J: TRBJ1-1; V: TRBV7-9; CDR3: CASSLMTGAAEAFF; DNA: TGTGCCAGCAGCCTAATGACAGGGGCCGCTGAAGCTTTCTTT
size: .; D: .; J: TRBJ2-1; V: TRBV7-9; CDR3: CASSSGADEQFF; DNA: TGTGCCAGCAGCTCCGGAGCGGATGAGCAGTTCTTC
size: .; D: .; J: TRBJ2-2; V: TRBV6-1; CDR3: CASIGGHLTGELFF; DNA: TGTGCCAGCATTGGGGGACACCTCACCGGGGAGCTGTTTTTT
size: .; D: .; J: TRBJ1-3; V: TRBV19; CDR3: CASSHERTGNTIYF; DNA: TGTGCCAGTAGTCATGAGAGAACTGGAAACACCATATATTTT
size: once; D: .; J: TRBJ1-3; V: TRBV4-2; CDR3: CASSQGAGGNTIYF; DNA: TGTGCCAGCAGCCAAGGGGCTGGAGGAAACACCATATATTTT
size: .; D: .; J: TRBJ1-2; V: TRBV5-1; CDR3: CASSVRGGMLAASYGYTF; DNA: TGCGCCAGCAGCGTCCGGGGAGGAATGTTGGCGGCGAGCTACGGCTACACCTTC
size: .; D: .; J: TRBJ2-1; V: TRBV7-9; CDR3: CASSSTGYNEQFF; DNA: TGTGCCAGCAGCTCGACGGGGTACAATGAGCAGTTCTTC
size: .; D: .; J: TRBJ2-3; V: TRBV19; CDR3: CASSMAGRGSTDTQYF; DNA: TGTGCCAGTAGTATGGCGGGACGTGGTAGCACAGATACGCAGTATTTT
size: .; D: .; J: TRBJ2-1; V: TRBV5-6; CDR3: CASSLGPRASNEQFF; DNA: TGTGCCAGCAGCTTGGGTCCGCGGGCCTCCAATGAGCAGTTCTTC
size: .; D: .; J: TRBJ1-1; V: TRBV5-6; CDR3: CASSLGGFRGNTEAFF; DNA: TGTGCCAGCAGCTTGGGCGGGTTTAGGGGGAACACTGAAGCTTTCTTT
size: .; D: .; J: TRBJ2-5; V: TRBV19; CDR3: CASKGSDSLQETQYF; DNA: TGTGCCAGTAAGGGGTCGGACAGTTTACAAGAGACCCAGTACTTC
size: .; D: .; J: TRBJ1-2; V: TRBV6-1; CDR3: CASSEAGVGYGYTF; DNA: TGTGCCAGCAGTGAAGCGGGGGTCGGCTATGGCTACACCTTC
size: .; D: .; J: TRBJ2-5; V: TRBV4-3; CDR3: CASSQGVSSQETQYF; DNA: TGCGCCAGCAGCCAAGGGGTCAGCTCGCAAGAGACCCAGTACTTC
size: .; D: .; J: TRBJ1-1; V: TRBV6-1; CDR3: CASSENEAFF; DNA: TGTGCCAGCAGTGAAAATGAAGCTTTCTTT
size: once; D: .; J: TRBJ2-7; V: TRBV5-6; CDR3: CASSLNGPIDEQYF; DNA: TGTGCCAGCAGCTTGAATGGGCCTATCGACGAGCAGTACTTC
size: once; D: .; J: TRBJ2-7; V: TRBV18; CDR3: CASSPGDPTYEQYF; DNA: TGTGCCAGCTCACCGGGGGATCCGACCTACGAGCAGTACTTC
size: .; D: .; J: TRBJ2-7; V: TRBV19; CDR3: CASSIEWGTYEQYF; DNA: TGTGCCAGTAGTATAGAGTGGGGAACCTACGAGCAGTACTTC
size: few; D: TRBD2; J: TRBJ2-1; V: TRBV5-6; CDR3: CASSSLAGVRDEQFF; DNA: TGTGCCAGCAGCTCTTTAGCGGGGGTTAGAGATGAGCAGTTCTTC
size: .; D: TRBD1; J: TRBJ2-7; V: TRBV18; CDR3: CASSLAPPGQGAYEQYF; DNA: TGTGCCAGCTCGCTCGCCCCCCCAGGACAGGGGGCCTACGAGCAGTACTTC
size: .; D: TRBD1; J: TRBJ2-3; V: TRBV11-2; CDR3: CASSLWDRSTDTQYF; DNA: TGTGCCAGCAGCTTATGGGACAGGAGCACAGATACGCAGTATTTT
size: .; D: .; J: TRBJ2-3; V: TRBV4-2; CDR3: CASSQQGTSSTDTQYF; DNA: TGTGCCAGCAGCCAACAAGGGACTTCTAGCACAGATACGCAGTATTTT
size: .; D: .; J: TRBJ2-3; V: TRBV7-2; CDR3: CASSKQTSFDTQYF; DNA: TGTGCCAGCAGCAAGCAAACTAGCTTTGATACGCAGTATTTT
size: .; D: .; J: TRBJ1-6; V: TRBV5-1; CDR3: CASGPDSPLHF; DNA: TGCGCCAGTGGGCCCGATTCACCCCTCCACTTT
size: .; D: TRBD2; J: TRBJ2-3; V: TRBV9; CDR3: CASSVAPSRAGVTDTQYF; DNA: TGTGCCAGCAGCGTAGCCCCAAGTCGAGCGGGAGTTACAGATACGCAGTATTTT
size: .; D: .; J: TRBJ2-5; V: TRBV7-3; CDR3: CASSWGPGQETQYF; DNA: TGTGCCAGCAGCTGGGGGCCGGGACAAGAGACCCAGTACTTC
size: .; D: .; J: TRBJ2-3; V: TRBV25-1; CDR3: CASRDEGDTQYF; DNA: TGTGCCAGCAGGGACGAGGGAGATACGCAGTATTTT
size: few; D: .; J: TRBJ1-1; V: TRBV28; CDR3: CASSSGTLNTEAFF; DNA: TGTGCCAGCAGTTCAGGGACATTGAACACTGAAGCTTTCTTT